Listed here is a single T cell receptor (beta chain). This specimen comes from a study of CD8 T cells in Susac syndrome. CD8+ and CD4+ T cells from blood underwent TCR beta sequencing. Random hexamers served to reverse transcribe roughly 0.5 to 1 ug RNA. The authors amplified TCR beta CDR3 across 54 Vbeta and 13 Jbeta using immunoSEQ multiplex PCR. TCRdb reanalysed the immunoSEQ multiplex PCR reads using MiXCR and keeps one entry per CDR3 protein. The sample yields 200,000 to 300,000 distinct CDR3 sequences, just under 95% seen once. The CDR3 extends over 16 amino acids. Trimming removed 1 base from V and 10 bases from J; junction bases left unmatched: 13. CDR1 is DFQATT and CDR2 is SNEGSKA in the germline V gene (reference sequence).

This receptor was taken from a human donor with multiple sclerosis. The chain couples TRBV20-1 to TRBJ2-1; TRBD2 matches at 10 bases. The source material was CD4+ T cells from PBMCs. In DNA, the CDR3 is TGCAGTGCTAGAGCCGTCGGAGCGGGGGGGCCGGGGGAGCAGTTCTTC. Translation: CSARAVGAGGPGEQFF.